This T cell receptor (beta chain) was sequenced for a study of cytomegalovirus exposure and HLA in healthy donors. The study, taken as a whole, reports: Reportedly, cytomegalovirus status was diagnosed with high sensitivity and specificity. The study found most TCR sequences rare, yet found some public TCRs in many donors.

Clones were sequenced by immunoSEQ multiplex PCR, and TCRdb holds only the in-frame ones, with some missing. This table holds roughly 120,000 clones, around 89% found once. This clone was detected a few times. Its specificity is unknown. This TCR was sampled from a man younger than 35 in good health and CMV-seronegative. The source material was PBMCs.

CDR3 coding DNA: TGTGCCAGTAGCTCGGTCGGGAGGGTTCGCGATCAGCCCCAGCATTTT. This sequence encodes CASSSVGRVRDQPQHF. V usage is TRBV19 and J usage is TRBJ1-5; D gene unclear. Germline V gene sequence: CDR1 LNHDA, CDR2 SQIVND (reference sequence). The V and J ends lost 6 bases and 5 bases respectively, with 20 bases between them. The CDR3 has 16 amino acids.